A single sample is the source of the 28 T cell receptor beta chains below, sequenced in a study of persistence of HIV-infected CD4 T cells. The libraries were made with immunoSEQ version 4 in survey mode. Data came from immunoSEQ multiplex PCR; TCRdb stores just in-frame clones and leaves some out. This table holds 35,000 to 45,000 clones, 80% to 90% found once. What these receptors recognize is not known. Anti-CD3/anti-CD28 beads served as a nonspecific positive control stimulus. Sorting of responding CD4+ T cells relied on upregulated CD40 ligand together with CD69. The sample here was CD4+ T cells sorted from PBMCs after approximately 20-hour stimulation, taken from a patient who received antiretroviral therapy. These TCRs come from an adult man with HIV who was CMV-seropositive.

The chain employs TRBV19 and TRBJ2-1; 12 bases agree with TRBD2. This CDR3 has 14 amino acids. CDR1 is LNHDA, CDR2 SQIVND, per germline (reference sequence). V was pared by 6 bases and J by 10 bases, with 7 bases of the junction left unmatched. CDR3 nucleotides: TGTGCCAGTAGGGGGGGACTAGCGGGCGGGGAGCAGTTCTTC. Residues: CASRGGLAGGEQFF.

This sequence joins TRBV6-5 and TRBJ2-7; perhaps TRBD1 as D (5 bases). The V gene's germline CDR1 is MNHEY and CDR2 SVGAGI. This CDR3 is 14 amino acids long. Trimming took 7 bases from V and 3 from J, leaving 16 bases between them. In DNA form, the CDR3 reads TGTGCCAGCACTCCTCGGATTGACAGCTACGAGCAGTACTTC. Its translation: CASTPRIDSYEQYF.

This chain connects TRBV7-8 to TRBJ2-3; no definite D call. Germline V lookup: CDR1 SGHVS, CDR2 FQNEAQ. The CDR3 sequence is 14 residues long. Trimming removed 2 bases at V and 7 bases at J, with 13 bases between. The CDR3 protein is CASSLQAMVNTQYF. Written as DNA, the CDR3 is TGTGCCAGCAGCTTACAGGCAATGGTTAATACGCAGTATTTT. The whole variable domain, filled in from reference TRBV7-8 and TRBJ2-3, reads GAGVSQSPRYKVAKRGQDVALRCDPISGHVSLFWYQQALGQGPEFLTYFQNEAQLDKSGLPSDRFFAERPEGSVSTLKIQRTQQEDSAVYLCASSLQAMVNTQYFGPGTRLTVL.

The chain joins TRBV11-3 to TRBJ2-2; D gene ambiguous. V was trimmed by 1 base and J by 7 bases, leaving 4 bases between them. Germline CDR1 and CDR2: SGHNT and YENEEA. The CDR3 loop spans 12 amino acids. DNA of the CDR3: TGTGCCAGCAGCTTAGCGGTCGGGGAGCTGTTTTTT. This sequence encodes CASSLAVGELFF.

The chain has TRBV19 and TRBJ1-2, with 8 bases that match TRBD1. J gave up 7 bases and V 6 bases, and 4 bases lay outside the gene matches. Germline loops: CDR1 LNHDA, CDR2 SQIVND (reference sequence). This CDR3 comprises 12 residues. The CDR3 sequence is CASRTQGAGYTF. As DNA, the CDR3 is TGTGCCAGTAGGACCCAGGGGGCTGGCTACACCTTC.

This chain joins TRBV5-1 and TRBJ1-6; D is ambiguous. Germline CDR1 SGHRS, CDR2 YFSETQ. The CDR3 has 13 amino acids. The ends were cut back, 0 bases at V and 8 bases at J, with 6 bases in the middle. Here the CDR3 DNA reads TGCGCCAGCAGCTTGGTGTGGGATTCACCCCTCCACTTT. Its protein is CASSLVWDSPLHF.

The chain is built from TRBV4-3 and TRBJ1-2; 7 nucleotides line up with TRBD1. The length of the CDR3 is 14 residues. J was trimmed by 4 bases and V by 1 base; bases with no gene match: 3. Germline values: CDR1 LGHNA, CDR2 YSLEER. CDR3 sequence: CASSQGTGAYGYTF. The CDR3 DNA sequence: TGCGCCAGCAGCCAAGGTACAGGGGCCTATGGCTACACCTTC.

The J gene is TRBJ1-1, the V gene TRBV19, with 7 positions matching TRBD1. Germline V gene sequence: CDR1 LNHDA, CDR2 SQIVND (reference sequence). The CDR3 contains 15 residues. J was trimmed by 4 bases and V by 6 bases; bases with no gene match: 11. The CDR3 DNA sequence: TGTGCCAGTAGCGCACCGGGACAGCGGATCACTGAAGCTTTCTTT. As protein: CASSAPGQRITEAFF.

The CDR3 is CAISVGGHGETQYF. The CDR3 coding sequence is TGTGCCATCAGTGTCGGGGGGCACGGAGAGACCCAGTACTTC. The rearrangement links TRBV10-3 to TRBJ2-5; D possibly corresponds to TRBD2 (7 bases). Germline V gene lookup returns CDR1 ENHRY and CDR2 SYGVKD. V was clipped by 4 bases and J by 4 bases, with 13 bases between them. This CDR3 has 14 amino acids.

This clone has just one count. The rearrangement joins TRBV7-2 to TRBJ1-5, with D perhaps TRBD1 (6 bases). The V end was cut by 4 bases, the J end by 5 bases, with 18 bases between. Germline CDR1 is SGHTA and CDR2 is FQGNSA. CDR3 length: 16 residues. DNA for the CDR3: TGTGCCAGCAGCTCATTCCGTGACAGGTCCCATCAGCCCCAGCATTTT. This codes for CASSSFRDRSHQPQHF.

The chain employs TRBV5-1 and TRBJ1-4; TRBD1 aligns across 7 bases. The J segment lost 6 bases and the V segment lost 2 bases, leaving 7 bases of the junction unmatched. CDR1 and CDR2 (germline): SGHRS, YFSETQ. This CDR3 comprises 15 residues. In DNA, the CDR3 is TGCGCCAGCAGCTTAACAGGGGCGAAGGATGAAAAACTGTTTTTT. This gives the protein CASSLTGAKDEKLFF.

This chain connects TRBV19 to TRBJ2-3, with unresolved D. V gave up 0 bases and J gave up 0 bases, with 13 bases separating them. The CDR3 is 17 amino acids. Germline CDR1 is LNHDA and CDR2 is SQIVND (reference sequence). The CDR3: CASSIEVRRSSTDTQYF. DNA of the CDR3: TGTGCCAGTAGTATAGAAGTCAGGCGATCGAGCACAGATACGCAGTATTTT.

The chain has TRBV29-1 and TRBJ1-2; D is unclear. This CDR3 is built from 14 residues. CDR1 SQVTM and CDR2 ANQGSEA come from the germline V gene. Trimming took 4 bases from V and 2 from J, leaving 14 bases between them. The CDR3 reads CSVAAAGLNYGYTF. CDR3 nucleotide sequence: TGCAGCGTTGCGGCCGCAGGCCTAAACTATGGCTACACCTTC.

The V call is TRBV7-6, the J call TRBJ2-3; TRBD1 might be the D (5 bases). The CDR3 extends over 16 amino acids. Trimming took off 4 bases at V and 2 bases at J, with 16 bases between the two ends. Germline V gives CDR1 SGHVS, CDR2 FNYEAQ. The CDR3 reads CASSSRQNLITDTQYF. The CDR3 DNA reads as TGTGCCAGCAGCTCCCGACAGAACTTAATCACAGATACGCAGTATTTT.

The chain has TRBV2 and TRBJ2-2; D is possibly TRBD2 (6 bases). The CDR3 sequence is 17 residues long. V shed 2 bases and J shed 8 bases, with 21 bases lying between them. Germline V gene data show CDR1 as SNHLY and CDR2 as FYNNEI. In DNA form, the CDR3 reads TGTGCCAGCAGTGAATCCCTAAGCTTGGGGAGGTCGGGGGAGCTGTTTTTT. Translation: CASSESLSLGRSGELFF.

The CDR3 reads CASSFVTGDVGYTF. The CDR3 DNA reads as TGCGCCAGCAGCTTCGTGACAGGAGATGTTGGCTACACCTTC. The chain has TRBV5-1 and TRBJ1-2; maybe TRBD1 (6 bases). The V gene lost 2 bases and the J gene lost 7 bases, with 15 bases spanning the gap. CDR3 length equals 14 residues. Germline CDR1 is SGHRS and CDR2 is YFSETQ.

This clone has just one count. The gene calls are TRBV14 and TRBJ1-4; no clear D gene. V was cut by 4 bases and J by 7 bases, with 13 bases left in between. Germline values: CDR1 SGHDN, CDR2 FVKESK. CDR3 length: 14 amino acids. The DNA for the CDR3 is TGTGCCAGCAGCCCTAGCGGACGAAGTGAAAAACTGTTTTTT. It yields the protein CASSPSGRSEKLFF.

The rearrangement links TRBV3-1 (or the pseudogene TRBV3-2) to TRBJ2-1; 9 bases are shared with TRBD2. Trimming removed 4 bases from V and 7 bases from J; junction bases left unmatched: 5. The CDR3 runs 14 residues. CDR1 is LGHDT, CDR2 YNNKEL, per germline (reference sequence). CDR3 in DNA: TGTGCCAGCAGCCTACCTAGCGGGAAGAATGAGCAGTTCTTC. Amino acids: CASSLPSGKNEQFF.

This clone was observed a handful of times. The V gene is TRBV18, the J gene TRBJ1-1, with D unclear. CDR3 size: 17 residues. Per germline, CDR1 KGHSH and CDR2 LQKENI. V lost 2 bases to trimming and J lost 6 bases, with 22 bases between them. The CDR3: CASSPGPKVAISAEAFF. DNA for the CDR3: TGTGCCAGCTCACCAGGCCCCAAGGTTGCGATAAGTGCTGAAGCTTTCTTT.

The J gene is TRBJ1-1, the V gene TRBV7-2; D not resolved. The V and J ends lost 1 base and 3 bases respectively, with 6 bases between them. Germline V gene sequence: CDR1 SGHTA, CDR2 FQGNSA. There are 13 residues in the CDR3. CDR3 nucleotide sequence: TGTGCCAGCAGCTTAGTTTCGTACACTGAAGCTTTCTTT. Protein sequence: CASSLVSYTEAFF.

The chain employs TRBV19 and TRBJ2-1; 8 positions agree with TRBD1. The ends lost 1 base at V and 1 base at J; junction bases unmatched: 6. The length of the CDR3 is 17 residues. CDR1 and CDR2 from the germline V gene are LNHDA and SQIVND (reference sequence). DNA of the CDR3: TGTGCCAGTAGTATAGTCCCCTGGACAGGGTCCTACAATGAGCAGTTCTTC. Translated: CASSIVPWTGSYNEQFF.

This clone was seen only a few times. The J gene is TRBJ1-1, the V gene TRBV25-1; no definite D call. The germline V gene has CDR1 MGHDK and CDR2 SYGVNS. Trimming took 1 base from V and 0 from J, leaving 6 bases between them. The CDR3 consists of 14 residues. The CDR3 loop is CASSESRVNTEAFF. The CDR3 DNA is TGTGCCAGCAGTGAATCGAGGGTGAACACTGAAGCTTTCTTT.

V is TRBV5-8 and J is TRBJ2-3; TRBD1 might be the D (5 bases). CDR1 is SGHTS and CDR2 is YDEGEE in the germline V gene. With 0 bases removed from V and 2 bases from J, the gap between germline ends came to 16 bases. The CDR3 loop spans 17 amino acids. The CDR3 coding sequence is TGTGCCAGCAGCTTGGAATTTAAAAAGGGGTACACAGATACGCAGTATTTT. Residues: CASSLEFKKGYTDTQYF.

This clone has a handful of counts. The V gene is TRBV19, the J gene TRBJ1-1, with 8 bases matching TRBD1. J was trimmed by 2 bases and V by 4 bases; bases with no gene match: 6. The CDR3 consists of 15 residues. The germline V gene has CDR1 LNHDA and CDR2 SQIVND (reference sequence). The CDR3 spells CASSRGDRRNTEAFF. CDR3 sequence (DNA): TGTGCCAGTAGTAGGGGGGACAGGAGAAACACTGAAGCTTTCTTT.

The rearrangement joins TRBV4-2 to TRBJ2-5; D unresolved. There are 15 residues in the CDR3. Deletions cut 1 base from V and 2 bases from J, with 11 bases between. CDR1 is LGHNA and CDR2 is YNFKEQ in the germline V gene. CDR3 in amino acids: CASSQVLQEQETQYF. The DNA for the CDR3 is TGTGCCAGCAGCCAAGTTCTGCAGGAACAAGAGACCCAGTACTTC.

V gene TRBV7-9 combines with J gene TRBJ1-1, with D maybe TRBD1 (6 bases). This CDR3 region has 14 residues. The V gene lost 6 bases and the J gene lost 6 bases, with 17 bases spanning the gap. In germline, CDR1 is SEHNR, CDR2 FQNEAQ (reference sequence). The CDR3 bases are TGTGCCAGCAGTTCAAATAACAGGGATGCTGAAGCTTTCTTT. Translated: CASSSNNRDAEAFF. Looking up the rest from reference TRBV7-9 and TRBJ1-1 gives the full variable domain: DTGVSQNPRHKITKRGQNVTFRCDPISEHNRLYWYRQTLGQGPEFLTYFQNEAQLEKSRLLSDRFSAERPKGSFSTLEIQRTEQGDSAMYLCASSSNNRDAEAFFGQGTRLTVV.

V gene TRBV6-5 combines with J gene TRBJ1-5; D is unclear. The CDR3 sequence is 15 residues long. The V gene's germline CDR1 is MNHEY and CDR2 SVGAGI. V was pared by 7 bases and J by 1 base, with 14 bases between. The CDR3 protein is CASKLNEGSNQPQHF. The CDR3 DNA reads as TGTGCCAGCAAACTCAACGAAGGAAGCAATCAGCCCCAGCATTTT.

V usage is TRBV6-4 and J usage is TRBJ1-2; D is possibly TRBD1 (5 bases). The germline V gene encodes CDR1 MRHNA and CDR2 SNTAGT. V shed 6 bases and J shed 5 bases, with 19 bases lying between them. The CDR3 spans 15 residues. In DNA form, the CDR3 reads TGTGCCAGCAGGATCGCCCCGGGGGGGACGTATGGCTACACCTTC. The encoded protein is CASRIAPGGTYGYTF.